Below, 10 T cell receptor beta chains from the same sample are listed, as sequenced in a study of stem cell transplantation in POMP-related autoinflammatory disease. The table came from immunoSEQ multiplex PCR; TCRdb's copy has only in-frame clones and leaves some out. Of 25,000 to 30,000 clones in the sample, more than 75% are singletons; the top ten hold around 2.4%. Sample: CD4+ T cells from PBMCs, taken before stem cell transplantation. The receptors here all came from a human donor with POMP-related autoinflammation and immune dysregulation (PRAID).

The CDR3 sequence is CATSRALNQPQHF. CDR3 bases: TGTGCCACCAGCAGAGCGCTTAATCAGCCCCAGCATTTT. The chain combines TRBV15 with TRBJ1-5; D unclear. Germline loops: CDR1 LNHNV, CDR2 YYDKDF (reference sequence). This CDR3 is built from 13 residues. V lost 1 base, J lost 4 bases, and 5 bases lay in between.

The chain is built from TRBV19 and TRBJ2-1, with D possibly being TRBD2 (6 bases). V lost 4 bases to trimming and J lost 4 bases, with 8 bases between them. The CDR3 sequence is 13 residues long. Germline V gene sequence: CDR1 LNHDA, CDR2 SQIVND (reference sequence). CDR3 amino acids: CASSTGDYNEQFF. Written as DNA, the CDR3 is TGTGCCAGTAGTACGGGGGATTACAATGAGCAGTTCTTC.

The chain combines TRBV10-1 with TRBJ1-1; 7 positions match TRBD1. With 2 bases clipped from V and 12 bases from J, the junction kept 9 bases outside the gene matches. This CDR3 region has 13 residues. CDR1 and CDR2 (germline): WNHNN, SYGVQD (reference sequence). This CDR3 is CASSEPDRAVTFF. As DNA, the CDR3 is TGCGCCAGCAGTGAGCCCGACAGGGCTGTAACTTTCTTT.

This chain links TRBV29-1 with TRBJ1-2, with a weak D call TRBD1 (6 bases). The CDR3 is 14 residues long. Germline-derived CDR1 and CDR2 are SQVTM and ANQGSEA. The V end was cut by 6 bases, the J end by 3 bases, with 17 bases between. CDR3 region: CSVQPNRDYYGYTF. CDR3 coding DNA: TGCAGCGTGCAACCCAACAGGGATTACTATGGCTACACCTTC.

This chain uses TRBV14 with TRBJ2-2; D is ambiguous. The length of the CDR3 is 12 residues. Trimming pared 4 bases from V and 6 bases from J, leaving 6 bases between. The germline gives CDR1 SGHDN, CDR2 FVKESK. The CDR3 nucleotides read TGTGCCAGCAGCCTTACACCCGGGGAGCTGTTTTTT. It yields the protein CASSLTPGELFF.

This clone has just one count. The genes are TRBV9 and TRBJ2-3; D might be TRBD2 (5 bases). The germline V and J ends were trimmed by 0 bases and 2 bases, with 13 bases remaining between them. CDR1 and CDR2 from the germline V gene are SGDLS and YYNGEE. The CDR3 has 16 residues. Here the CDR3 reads CASSVVWRPHTDTQYF. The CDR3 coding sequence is TGTGCCAGCAGCGTAGTATGGAGGCCGCACACAGATACGCAGTATTTT.

CDR3 sequence (DNA): TGTGCCAGCAGCTTAATCCGGGGTTACAATGAGCAGTTCTTC. As protein: CASSLIRGYNEQFF. The rearrangement uses TRBV11-2 and TRBJ2-1; D is perhaps TRBD2 (5 bases). This CDR3 has 14 amino acids. V dropped 2 bases and J dropped 4 bases, with 9 bases sitting between them. CDR1 and CDR2 from the germline V gene are SGHAT and FQNNGV.

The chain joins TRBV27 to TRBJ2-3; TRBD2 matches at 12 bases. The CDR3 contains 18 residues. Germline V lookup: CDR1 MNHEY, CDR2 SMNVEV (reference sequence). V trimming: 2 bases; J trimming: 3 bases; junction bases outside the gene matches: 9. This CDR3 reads CASSLRPTSGRWTDTQYF. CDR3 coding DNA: TGTGCCAGCAGTTTACGCCCGACTAGCGGGAGATGGACAGATACGCAGTATTTT.

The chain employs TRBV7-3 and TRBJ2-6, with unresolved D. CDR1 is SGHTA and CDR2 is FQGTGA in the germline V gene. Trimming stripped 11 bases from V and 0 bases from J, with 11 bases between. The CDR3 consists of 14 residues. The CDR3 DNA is TGTGCCTCAAGTCCGAGCTCTGGGGCCAACGTCCTGACTTTC. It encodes CASSPSSGANVLTF.

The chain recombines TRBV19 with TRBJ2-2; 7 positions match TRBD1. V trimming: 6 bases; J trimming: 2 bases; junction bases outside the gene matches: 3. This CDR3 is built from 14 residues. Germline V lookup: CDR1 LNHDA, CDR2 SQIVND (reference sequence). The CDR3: CASRRQGNTGELFF. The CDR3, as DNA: TGTGCCAGTAGAAGACAGGGAAACACCGGGGAGCTGTTTTTT.